The next 4 T cell receptor beta chains were all read from a single sample in a study of cytomegalovirus exposure and HLA in healthy donors. PCR primers comprised 60 Vbeta and 13 Jbeta primers. The data were produced by immunoSEQ multiplex PCR, yet TCRdb's version contains in-frame clones alone and is incomplete. The sample shows around 150,000 clones, approximately 80% of them seen only once. Sequencing was performed on PBMCs. Receptors were obtained from a woman in her 40s in good health and CMV-seropositive.

The chain uses TRBV7-2 and TRBJ2-7; D may be TRBD1 (5 bases). The V gene lost 7 bases and the J gene lost 4 bases, with 14 bases spanning the gap. The CDR3 sequence is 13 residues long. The V gene's germline CDR1 is SGHTA and CDR2 FQGNSA. CDR3 residues: CASTSGRRYEQYF. The CDR3 DNA sequence: TGTGCCAGCACCTCAGGGCGGCGATACGAGCAGTACTTC.

This clone was seen only a few times. CDR3 residues: CASSHPRDYQQFF. CDR3 nucleotide sequence: TGTGCCAGCAGCCACCCCCGCGACTATCAGCAGTTCTTC. The genes are TRBV11-3 and TRBJ2-1; TRBD2 might be the D (5 bases). The CDR3 length is 13 residues. The germline CDR1 and CDR2 sequences are SGHNT and YENEEA. V shed 5 bases and J shed 11 bases, with 16 bases lying between them.

The CDR3 reads CASSLALGQETQYF. The CDR3 nucleotides read TGCGCCAGCAGCTTGGCCCTAGGTCAAGAGACCCAGTACTTC. The genes are TRBV5-1 and TRBJ2-5, with D unresolved. The V gene lost 0 bases and the J gene lost 2 bases, with 8 bases spanning the gap. This CDR3 spans 14 amino acids. Germline lookup yields CDR1 SGHRS and CDR2 YFSETQ.

The chain employs TRBV7-2 and TRBJ1-5, with D maybe TRBD1 (5 bases). The length of the CDR3 is 13 residues. V was trimmed by 4 bases and J by 5 bases, leaving 9 bases between them. From germline, CDR1 is SGHTA and CDR2 FQGNSA. As DNA, the CDR3 is TGTGCCAGCAGCTCCCGGGGGGATCAGCCCCAGCATTTT. Translated: CASSSRGDQPQHF.